These T cell receptor beta chains were read from a single sample in a study of T cells after yellow fever vaccination. Via MiXCR, TCRdb re-called the 5' RACE reads, giving one row per CDR3 protein. The sample contains a few hundred thousand distinct CDR3 sequences, 15% to 20% of which appear only once. The sample consisted of PBMCs, taken 15 days after the yellow fever booster vaccination. The receptor set was obtained from a man aged 25 to 40 who received the YFV17D yellow fever vaccine. Each CDR3 is given with its conserved first and last residue. Each record gives: V gene, CDR3 protein.

>TRBV30
CAWNGGGNQPQHF
>TRBV12-3/TRBV12-4
CASSLREEGTQYF
>TRBV15
CATSTPRDGYNEQFF
>TRBV24-1
CATSDLIRDTQYF
>TRBV15
CATSRIVTGRSETQYF
>TRBV29-1
CSALGQINTEAFF
>TRBV7-9
CASSNRQGGGTDTQYF
>TRBV7-9
CASSRDSLETQYF
>TRBV5-1
CASSLRTPGTGTISYEQYF
>TRBV11-2
CASSPGNWQFF
>TRBV7-9
CASSLSSGGTDTQYF
>TRBV29-1
CSVTGLASETQYF
>TRBV12-3/TRBV12-4
CASSPGVESPLHF
>TRBV7-2
CASSWRPSGSEQYF
>TRBV5-1
CASSGTSGRGTDTQYF
>TRBV29-1
CSVEVGGSRETQYF
>TRBV7-2
CASSPPGQSSEQYF
>TRBV20-1
CSARGPDEQFF
>TRBV12-3/TRBV12-4
CASSSERNEQFF
>TRBV7-9
CASSWGTSGNNEQFF
>TRBV15
CATSRGSEGNSGYTF
>TRBV20-1
CSARPPAGGGKNIQYF
>TRBV29-1
CSVVGGTGANVLTF
>TRBV19
CASSIRVLKALHEQYF
>TRBV23-1
CASSRYLAKNIQYF